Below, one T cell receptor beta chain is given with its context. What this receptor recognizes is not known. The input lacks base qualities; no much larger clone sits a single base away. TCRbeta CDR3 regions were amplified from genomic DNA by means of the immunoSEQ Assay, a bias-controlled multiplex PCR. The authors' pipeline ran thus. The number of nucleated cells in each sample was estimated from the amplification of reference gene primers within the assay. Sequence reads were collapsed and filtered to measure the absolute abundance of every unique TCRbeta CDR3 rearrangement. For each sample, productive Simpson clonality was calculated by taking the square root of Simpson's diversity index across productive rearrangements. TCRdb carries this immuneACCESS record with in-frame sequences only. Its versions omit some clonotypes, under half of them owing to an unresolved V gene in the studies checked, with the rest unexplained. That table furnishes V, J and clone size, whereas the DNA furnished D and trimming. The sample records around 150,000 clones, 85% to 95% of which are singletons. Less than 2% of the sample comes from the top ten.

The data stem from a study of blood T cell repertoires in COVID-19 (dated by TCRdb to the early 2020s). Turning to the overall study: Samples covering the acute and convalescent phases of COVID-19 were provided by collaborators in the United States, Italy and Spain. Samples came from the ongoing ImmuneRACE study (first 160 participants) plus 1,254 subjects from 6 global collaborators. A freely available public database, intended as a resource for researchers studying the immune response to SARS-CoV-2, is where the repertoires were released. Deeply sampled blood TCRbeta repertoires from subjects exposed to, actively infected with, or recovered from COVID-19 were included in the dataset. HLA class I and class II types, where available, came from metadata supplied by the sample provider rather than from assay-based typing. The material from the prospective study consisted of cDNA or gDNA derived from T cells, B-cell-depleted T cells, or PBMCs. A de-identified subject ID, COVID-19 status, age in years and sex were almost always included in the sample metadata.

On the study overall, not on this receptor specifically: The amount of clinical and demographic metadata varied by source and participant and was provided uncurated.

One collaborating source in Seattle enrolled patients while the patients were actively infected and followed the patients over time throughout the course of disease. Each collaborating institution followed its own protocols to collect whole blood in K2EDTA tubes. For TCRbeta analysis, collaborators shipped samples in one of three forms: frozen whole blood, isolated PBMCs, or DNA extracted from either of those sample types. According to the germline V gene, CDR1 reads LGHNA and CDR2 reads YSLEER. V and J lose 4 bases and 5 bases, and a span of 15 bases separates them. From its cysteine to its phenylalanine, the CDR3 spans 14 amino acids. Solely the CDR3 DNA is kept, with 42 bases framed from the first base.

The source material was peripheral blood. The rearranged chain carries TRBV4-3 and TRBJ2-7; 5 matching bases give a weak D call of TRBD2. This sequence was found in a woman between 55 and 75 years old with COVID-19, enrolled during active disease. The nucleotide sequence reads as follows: TGCGCCAGCAGCCGAGACCTTCACGGGGACGAGCAGTACTTC. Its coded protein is CASSRDLHGDEQYF.